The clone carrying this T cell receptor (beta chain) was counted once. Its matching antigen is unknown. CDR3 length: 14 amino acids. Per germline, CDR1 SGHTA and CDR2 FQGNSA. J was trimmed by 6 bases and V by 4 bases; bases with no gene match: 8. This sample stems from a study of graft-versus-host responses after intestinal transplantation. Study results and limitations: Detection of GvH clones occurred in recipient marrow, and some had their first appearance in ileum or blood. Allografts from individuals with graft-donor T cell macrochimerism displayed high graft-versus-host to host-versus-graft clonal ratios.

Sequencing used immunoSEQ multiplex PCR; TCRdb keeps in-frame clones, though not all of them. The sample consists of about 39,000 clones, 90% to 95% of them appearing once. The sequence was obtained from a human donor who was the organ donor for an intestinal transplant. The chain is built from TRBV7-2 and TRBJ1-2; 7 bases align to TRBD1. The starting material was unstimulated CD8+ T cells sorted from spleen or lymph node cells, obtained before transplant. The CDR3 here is CASSSGQALHGYTF. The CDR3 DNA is TGTGCCAGCAGCTCCGGACAGGCTCTCCATGGCTACACCTTC. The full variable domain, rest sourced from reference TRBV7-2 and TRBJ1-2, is GAGVSQSPSNKVTEKGKDVELRCDPISGHTALYWYRQSLGQGLEFLIYFQGNSAPDKSGLPSDRFSAERTGGSVSTLTIQRTQQEDSAVYLCASSSGQALHGYTFGSGTRLTVV.